The TCR beta chain under discussion was sequenced for a study of identical twins. Study-wide points: For zero-insertion analyses, partial confounding could come from invariant MAIT and iNKT cells.

A single record per CDR3 protein comes from TCRdb applying MiXCR to the 5' RACE reads. The sample contains some 210,000 distinct CDR3 sequences, approximately 15% of which appear only once. As for this clonotype: What it binds is unknown.

Germline V gene data show CDR1 as SEHNR and CDR2 as FQNEAQ (reference sequence). Trimming removed 5 bases from V and 6 bases from J; junction bases left unmatched: 9. CDR3 size: 14 residues. In addition, the sample was reused for a study of T cells expressing NK-cell markers. That work adds: Investigators obtained TCR beta repertoires from sorted CD3+CD56+NKG2C+, CD3+CD56+NKG2C- and CD3+CD56-NKG2C+ T cells. Restriction of sorting to alpha-beta TCR T cells was accomplished in several experiments using an anti-gamma-delta TCR antibody. These clonotypes additionally ranked first within the CD3+CD56-NKG2C+ fraction of a few donors.

The origin of this receptor is a woman aged 18-29 years in good health. Specimen: CD8+ T cells sorted from blood. The gene calls are TRBV7-9 and TRBJ2-7; 8 nucleotides align to TRBD2. CDR3 residues: CASSTRGRWGEQYF. As DNA, the CDR3 is TGTGCCAGCAGCACCCGCGGGAGGTGGGGCGAGCAGTACTTC.